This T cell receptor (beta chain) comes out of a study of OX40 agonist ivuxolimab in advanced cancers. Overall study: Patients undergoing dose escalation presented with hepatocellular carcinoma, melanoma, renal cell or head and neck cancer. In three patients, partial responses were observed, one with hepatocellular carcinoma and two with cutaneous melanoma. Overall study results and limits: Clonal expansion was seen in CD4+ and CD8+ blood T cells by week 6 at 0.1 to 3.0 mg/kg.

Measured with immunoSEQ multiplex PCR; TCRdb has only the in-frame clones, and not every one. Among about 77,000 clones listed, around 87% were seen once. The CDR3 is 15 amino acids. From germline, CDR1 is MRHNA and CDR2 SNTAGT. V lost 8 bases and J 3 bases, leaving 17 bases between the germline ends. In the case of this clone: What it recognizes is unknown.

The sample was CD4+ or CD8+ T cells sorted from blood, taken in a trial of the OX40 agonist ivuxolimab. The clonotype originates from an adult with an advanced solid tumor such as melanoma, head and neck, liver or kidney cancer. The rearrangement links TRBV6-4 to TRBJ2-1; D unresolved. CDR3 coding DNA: TGTGCCAGCCAGGCTTGGAGACTTTACTACAATGAGCAGTTCTTC. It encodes CASQAWRLYYNEQFF.